This T cell receptor (beta chain) was found in a study of blood T cell repertoires in COVID-19. Method: immunoSEQ multiplex PCR; TCRdb's copy keeps in-frame clones and lacks some. The table lists approximately 97,000 clones, around 85% of them singletons. The V gene lost 1 base and the J gene lost 3 bases, with 10 bases spanning the gap. Germline values: CDR1 SEHNR, CDR2 FQNEAQ (reference sequence). The CDR3 has 15 residues. In its sample, this clone was seen many times. The V and J genes are TRBV7-9 and TRBJ2-1; tentatively, D is TRBD2 (6 bases). This clonotype was sampled from an elderly man with acute or convalescent COVID-19. Sequenced: peripheral blood. CDR3 nucleotides: TGTGCCAGCAGCTTAGACGGGGGAAGCTACAATGAGCAGTTCTTC. It is translated as CASSLDGGSYNEQFF.